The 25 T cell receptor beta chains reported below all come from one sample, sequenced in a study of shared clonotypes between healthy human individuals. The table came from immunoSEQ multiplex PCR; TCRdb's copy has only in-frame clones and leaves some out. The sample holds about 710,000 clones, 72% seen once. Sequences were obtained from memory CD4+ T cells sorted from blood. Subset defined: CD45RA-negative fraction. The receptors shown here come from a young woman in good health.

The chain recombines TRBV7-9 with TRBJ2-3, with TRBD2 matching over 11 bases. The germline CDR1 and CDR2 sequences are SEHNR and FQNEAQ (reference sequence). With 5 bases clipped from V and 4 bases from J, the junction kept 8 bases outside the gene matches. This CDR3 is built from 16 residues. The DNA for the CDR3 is TGTGCCAGCAGCGCTCTACTAGCGGGAGAGGCAGATACGCAGTATTTT. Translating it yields CASSALLAGEADTQYF.

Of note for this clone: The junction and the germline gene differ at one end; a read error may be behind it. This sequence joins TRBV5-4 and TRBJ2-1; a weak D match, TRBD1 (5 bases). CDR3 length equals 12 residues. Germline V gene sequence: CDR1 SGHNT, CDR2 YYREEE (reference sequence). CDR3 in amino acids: CASSSQATEQFF. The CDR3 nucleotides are TGCGCCAGCAGCTCACAGGCGACTGAGCAGTTCTTC.

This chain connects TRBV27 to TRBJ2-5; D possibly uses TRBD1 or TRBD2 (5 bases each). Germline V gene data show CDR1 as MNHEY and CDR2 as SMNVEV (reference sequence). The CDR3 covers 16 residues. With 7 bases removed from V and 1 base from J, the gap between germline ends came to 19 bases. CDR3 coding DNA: TGTGCCAGCAAGTCCGGGACGATGGGCCCCCAAGAGACCCAGTACTTC. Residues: CASKSGTMGPQETQYF.

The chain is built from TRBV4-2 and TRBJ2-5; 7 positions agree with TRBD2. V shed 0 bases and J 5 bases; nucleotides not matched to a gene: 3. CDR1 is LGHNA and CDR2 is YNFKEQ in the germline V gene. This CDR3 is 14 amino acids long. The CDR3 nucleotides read TGTGCCAGCAGCCAAGATCTGGGAGGGGAGACCCAGTACTTC. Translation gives CASSQDLGGETQYF.

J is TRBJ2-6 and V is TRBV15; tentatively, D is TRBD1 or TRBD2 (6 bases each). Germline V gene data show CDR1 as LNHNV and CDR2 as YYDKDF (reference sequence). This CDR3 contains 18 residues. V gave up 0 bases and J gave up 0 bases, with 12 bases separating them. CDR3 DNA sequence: TGTGCCACCAGCAGAGACCGGGGGCTGGTCTCTGGGGCCAACGTCCTGACTTTC. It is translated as CATSRDRGLVSGANVLTF.

CDR3 residues: CASSLGTGTATYEQYF. In DNA, the CDR3 is TGTGCCAGCAGCTTAGGAACCGGGACTGCTACCTACGAGCAGTACTTC. The chain recombines TRBV7-6 with TRBJ2-7; TRBD2 is a possible D gene (6 bases). Germline-derived CDR1 and CDR2 are SGHVS and FNYEAQ. The CDR3 contains 16 residues. The ends were cut back, 1 base at V and 2 bases at J, with 15 bases in the middle.

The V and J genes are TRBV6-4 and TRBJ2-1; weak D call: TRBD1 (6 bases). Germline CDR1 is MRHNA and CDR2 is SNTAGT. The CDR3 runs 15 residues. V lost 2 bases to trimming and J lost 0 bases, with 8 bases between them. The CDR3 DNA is TGTGCCAGCAGTGACGAGGACAGCTCCTACAATGAGCAGTTCTTC. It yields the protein CASSDEDSSYNEQFF.

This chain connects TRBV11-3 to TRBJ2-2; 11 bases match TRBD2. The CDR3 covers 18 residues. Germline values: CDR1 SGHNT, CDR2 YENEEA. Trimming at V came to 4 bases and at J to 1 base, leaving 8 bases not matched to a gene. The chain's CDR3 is CASSSTIGTSGNTGELFF. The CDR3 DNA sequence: TGTGCCAGCAGCTCCACCATCGGGACTAGCGGGAACACCGGGGAGCTGTTTTTT. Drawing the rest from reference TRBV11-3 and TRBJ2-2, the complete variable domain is EAGVVQSPRYKIIEKKQPVAFWCNPISGHNTLYWYLQNLGQGPELLIRYENEEAVDDSQLPKDRFSAERLKGVDSTLKIQPAELGDSAVYLCASSSTIGTSGNTGELFFGEGSRLTVL.

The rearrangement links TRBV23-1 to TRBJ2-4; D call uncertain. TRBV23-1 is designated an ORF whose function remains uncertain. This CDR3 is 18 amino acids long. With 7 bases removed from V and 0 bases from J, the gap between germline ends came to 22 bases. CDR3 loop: CASIWPTAERQAKNIQYF. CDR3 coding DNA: TGCGCCAGCATATGGCCTACCGCTGAGCGACAAGCCAAAAACATTCAGTACTTC.

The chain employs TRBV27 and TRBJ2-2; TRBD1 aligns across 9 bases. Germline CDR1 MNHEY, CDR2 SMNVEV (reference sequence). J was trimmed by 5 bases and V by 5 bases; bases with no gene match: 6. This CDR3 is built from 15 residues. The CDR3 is CASSATGGGTGELFF. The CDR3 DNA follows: TGTGCCAGCAGTGCGACAGGGGGGGGTACCGGGGAGCTGTTTTTT.

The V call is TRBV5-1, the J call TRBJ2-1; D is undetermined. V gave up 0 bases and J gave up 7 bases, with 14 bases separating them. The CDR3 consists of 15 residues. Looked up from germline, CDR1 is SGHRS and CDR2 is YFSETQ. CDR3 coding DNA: TGCGCCAGCAGCTTGGATCGAGTTCTGGGGAATGAGCAGTTCTTC. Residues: CASSLDRVLGNEQFF.

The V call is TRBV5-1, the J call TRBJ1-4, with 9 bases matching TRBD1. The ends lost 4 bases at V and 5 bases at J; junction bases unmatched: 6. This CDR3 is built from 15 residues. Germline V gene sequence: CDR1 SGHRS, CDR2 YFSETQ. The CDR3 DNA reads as TGCGCCAGCAGCCTACAGGGGGCATCGAATGAAAAACTGTTTTTT. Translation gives CASSLQGASNEKLFF. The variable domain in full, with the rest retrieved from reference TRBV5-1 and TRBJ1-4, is KAGVTQTPRYLIKTRGQQVTLSCSPISGHRSVSWYQQTPGQGLQFLFEYFSETQRNKGNFPGRFSGRQFSNSRSEMNVSTLELGDSALYLCASSLQGASNEKLFFGSGTQLSVL.

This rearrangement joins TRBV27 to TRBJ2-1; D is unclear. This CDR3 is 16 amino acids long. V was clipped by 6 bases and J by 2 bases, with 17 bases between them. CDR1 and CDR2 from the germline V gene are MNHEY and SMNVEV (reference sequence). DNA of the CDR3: TGTGCCAGCAGGCCGGGCCGGACGTCCGCCTACAATGAGCAGTTCTTC. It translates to CASRPGRTSAYNEQFF.

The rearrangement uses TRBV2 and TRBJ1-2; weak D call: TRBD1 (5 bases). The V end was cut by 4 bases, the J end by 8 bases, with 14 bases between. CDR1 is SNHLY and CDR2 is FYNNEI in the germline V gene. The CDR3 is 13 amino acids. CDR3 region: CASSARGRRGYTF. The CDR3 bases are TGTGCCAGCAGTGCGAGGGGCCGCCGGGGCTACACCTTC.

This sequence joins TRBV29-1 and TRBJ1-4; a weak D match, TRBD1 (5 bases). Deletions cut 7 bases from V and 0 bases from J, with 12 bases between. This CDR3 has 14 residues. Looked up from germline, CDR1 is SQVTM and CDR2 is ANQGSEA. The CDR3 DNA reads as TGCAGCGCTACTAGGGGTTCAACTAATGAAAAACTGTTTTTT. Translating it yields CSATRGSTNEKLFF.

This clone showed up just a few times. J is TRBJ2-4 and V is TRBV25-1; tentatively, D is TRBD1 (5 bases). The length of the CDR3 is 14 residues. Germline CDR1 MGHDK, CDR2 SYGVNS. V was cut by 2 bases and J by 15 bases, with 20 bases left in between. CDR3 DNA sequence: TGTGCCAGCAGTGAAGCCCACATTTTGGGGCGATGGTACTTC. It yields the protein CASSEAHILGRWYF.

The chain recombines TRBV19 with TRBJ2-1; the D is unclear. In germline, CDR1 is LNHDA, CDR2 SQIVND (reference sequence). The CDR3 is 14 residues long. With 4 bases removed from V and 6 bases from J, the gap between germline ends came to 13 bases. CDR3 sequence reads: CASSTLGGINEQFF. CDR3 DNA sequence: TGTGCCAGTAGTACCTTAGGTGGCATCAATGAGCAGTTCTTC.

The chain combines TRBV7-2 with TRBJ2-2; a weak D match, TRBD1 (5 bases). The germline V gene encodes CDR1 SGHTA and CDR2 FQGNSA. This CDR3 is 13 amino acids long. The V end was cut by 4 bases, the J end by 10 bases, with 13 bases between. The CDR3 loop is CASSSVGQLELFF. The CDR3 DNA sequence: TGTGCCAGCAGCTCGGTGGGGCAGTTGGAGCTGTTTTTT.

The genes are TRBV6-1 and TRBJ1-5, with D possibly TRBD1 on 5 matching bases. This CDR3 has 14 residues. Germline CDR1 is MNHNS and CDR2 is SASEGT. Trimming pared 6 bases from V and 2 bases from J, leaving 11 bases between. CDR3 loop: CASRDTGGNQPQHF. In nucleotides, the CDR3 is TGTGCCAGCAGAGATACAGGAGGCAATCAGCCCCAGCATTTT.

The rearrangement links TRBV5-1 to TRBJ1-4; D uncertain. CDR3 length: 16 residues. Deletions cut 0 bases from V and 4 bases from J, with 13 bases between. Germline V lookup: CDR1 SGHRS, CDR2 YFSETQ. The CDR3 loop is CASSLGQEGGNEKLFF. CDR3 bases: TGCGCCAGCAGCTTGGGGCAGGAGGGCGGTAATGAAAAACTGTTTTTT.

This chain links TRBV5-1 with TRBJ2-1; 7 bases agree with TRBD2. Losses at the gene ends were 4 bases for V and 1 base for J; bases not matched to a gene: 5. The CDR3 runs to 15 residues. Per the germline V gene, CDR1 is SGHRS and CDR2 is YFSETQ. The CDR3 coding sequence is TGCGCCAGCAGCCCGGGGGACTATTCCTACAATGAGCAGTTCTTC. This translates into CASSPGDYSYNEQFF. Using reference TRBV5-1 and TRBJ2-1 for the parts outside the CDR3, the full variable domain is KAGVTQTPRYLIKTRGQQVTLSCSPISGHRSVSWYQQTPGQGLQFLFEYFSETQRNKGNFPGRFSGRQFSNSRSEMNVSTLELGDSALYLCASSPGDYSYNEQFFGPGTRLTVL.

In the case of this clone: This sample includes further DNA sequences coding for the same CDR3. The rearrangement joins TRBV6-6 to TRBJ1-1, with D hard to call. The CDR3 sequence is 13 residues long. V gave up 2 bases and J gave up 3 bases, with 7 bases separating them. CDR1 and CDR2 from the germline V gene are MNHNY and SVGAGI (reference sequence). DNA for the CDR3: TGTGCCAGCAGTTACGAGGGAGACACTGAAGCTTTCTTT. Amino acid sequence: CASSYEGDTEAFF.

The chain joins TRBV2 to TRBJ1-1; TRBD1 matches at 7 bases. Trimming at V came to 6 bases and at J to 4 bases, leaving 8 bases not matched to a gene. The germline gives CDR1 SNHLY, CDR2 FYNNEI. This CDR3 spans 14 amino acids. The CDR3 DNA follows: TGTGCCAGCAGGAACCGACAGGGAGGCACTGAAGCTTTCTTT. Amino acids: CASRNRQGGTEAFF.

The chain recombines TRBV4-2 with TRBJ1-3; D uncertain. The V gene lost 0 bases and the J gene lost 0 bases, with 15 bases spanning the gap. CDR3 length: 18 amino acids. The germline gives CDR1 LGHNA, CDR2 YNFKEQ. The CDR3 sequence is CASSQDNGVTSSGNTIYF. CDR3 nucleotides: TGTGCCAGCAGCCAAGATAATGGAGTCACGAGCTCTGGAAACACCATATATTTT.

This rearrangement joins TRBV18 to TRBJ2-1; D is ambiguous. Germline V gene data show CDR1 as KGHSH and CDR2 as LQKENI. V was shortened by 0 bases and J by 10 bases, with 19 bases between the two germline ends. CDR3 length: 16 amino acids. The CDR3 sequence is CASSPPISLIRPEQFF. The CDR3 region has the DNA TGTGCCAGCTCACCACCGATCTCATTGATTAGGCCCGAGCAGTTCTTC.